These 28 T cell receptor beta chains were all obtained from the same sample, sequenced in a study of response to subunit inactivated influenza vaccine. TCRdb re-analysed the RT-PCR reads in MiXCR, keeping a single row per CDR3 protein. The data show hundreds of thousands of distinct CDR3 sequences, about 14% seen once. The source was PBMCs from blood, collected 14 days before vaccination. The receptors were sampled from a man aged 45-65 years who received an inactivated influenza vaccine.

This clonotype was counted only a few times. The chain joins TRBV20-1 to TRBJ2-2, with D maybe TRBD1 (5 bases). This CDR3 has 15 residues. Germline loops: CDR1 DFQATT, CDR2 SNEGSKA (reference sequence). Deletions cut 1 base from V and 4 bases from J, with 13 bases between. DNA of the CDR3: TGCAGTGCTAGAGCAGGGCGGTGGGTCACCGGGGAGCTGTTTTTT. Amino acids: CSARAGRWVTGELFF.

Written as DNA, the CDR3 is TGCAGTGCTAGAGATGTGGACAGGGTGGACCTGCCGGTACCTGTAGATACGCAGTATTTT. Translated: CSARDVDRVDLPVPVDTQYF. The J gene is TRBJ2-3, the V gene TRBV20-1; 8 bases fit TRBD1. The V gene's germline CDR1 is DFQATT and CDR2 SNEGSKA (reference sequence). The CDR3 runs to 20 residues. V shed 0 bases and J 5 bases; nucleotides not matched to a gene: 22.

The gene calls are TRBV5-4 and TRBJ1-2; 7 nucleotides align to TRBD1. CDR1 and CDR2 (germline): SGHNT, YYREEE (reference sequence). With 4 bases clipped from V and 8 bases from J, the junction kept 5 bases outside the gene matches. This CDR3 has 12 amino acids. CDR3 loop: CASSESRGGYTF. The CDR3 DNA follows: TGTGCCAGCAGCGAATCCAGGGGGGGCTACACCTTC.

The CDR3, as DNA: TGTGCCAGCAGCGACCGGGACAGGGGCTCCAATGAGCAGTTCTTC. Translated: CASSDRDRGSNEQFF. This chain joins TRBV7-9 and TRBJ2-1, with 10 positions matching TRBD1. The V gene end was trimmed by 5 bases and the J gene end by 6 bases; junction bases not matched to a gene: 7. CDR3 length: 15 residues. Per germline, CDR1 SEHNR and CDR2 FQNEAQ (reference sequence). The entire variable domain, with the rest obtained from reference TRBV7-9 and TRBJ2-1, is as follows: DTGVSQNPRHKITKRGQNVTFRCDPISEHNRLYWYRQTLGQGPEFLTYFQNEAQLEKSRLLSDRFSAERPKGSFSTLEIQRTEQGDSAMYLCASSDRDRGSNEQFFGPGTRLTVL.

This chain joins TRBV4-3 and TRBJ2-3, with D maybe TRBD2 (5 bases). From germline, CDR1 is LGHNA and CDR2 YSLEER. V dropped 3 bases and J dropped 1 base, with 14 bases sitting between them. This CDR3 has 16 residues. The CDR3 sequence: CASSQPVGVGTDTQYF. DNA of the CDR3: TGCGCCAGCAGCCAGCCGGTCGGGGTGGGCACAGATACGCAGTATTTT.

The CDR3 bases are TGCAGCGTCGTCGTCAGGGGACTGACTTTCTTT. It encodes CSVVVRGLTFF. The J gene is TRBJ1-1, the V gene TRBV29-1; the D gene is possibly TRBD1 (6 bases). Germline V gene sequence: CDR1 SQVTM, CDR2 ANQGSEA. The V and J ends lost 6 bases and 12 bases respectively, with 17 bases between them. The CDR3 runs 11 residues.

The rearrangement uses TRBV20-1 and TRBJ2-3, with 9 bases lining up with TRBD1. V shed 6 bases, J shed 4 bases, and the junction held 8 bases outside the gene matches. This CDR3 comprises 14 residues. CDR1 is DFQATT, CDR2 SNEGSKA, per germline (reference sequence). CDR3: CSAIRDRAPDTQYF. CDR3 coding DNA: TGCAGTGCAATCCGGGACAGGGCCCCAGATACGCAGTATTTT.

The rearrangement joins TRBV7-6 to TRBJ2-2, with D perhaps being TRBD1 or TRBD2 (6 bases each). CDR1 and CDR2 (germline): SGHVS, FNYEAQ. Trimming pared 2 bases from V and 4 bases from J, leaving 23 bases between. There are 19 residues in the CDR3. The CDR3, as DNA: TGTGCCAGCAGCTTACTAATCGCACCCGGGGGCCGGTCCACCGGGGAGCTGTTTTTT. Its translation is CASSLLIAPGGRSTGELFF.

This clonotype was counted only a few times. The chain has TRBV7-8 and TRBJ1-2; 9 nucleotides line up with TRBD1. The junction had 3 bases not matched to a gene; V was cut back by 5 bases and J by 5 bases. The CDR3 length is 13 residues. Looked up from germline, CDR1 is SGHVS and CDR2 is FQNEAQ. CDR3 DNA sequence: TGTGCCAGCAGCATGACAGGGGGGTATGGCTACACCTTC. It translates to CASSMTGGYGYTF. The whole variable domain, filled in from reference TRBV7-8 and TRBJ1-2, reads GAGVSQSPRYKVAKRGQDVALRCDPISGHVSLFWYQQALGQGPEFLTYFQNEAQLDKSGLPSDRFFAERPEGSVSTLKIQRTQQEDSAVYLCASSMTGGYGYTFGSGTRLTVV.

This clonotype showed up just a few times. The chain joins TRBV20-1 to TRBJ2-7; D unclear. Germline V gene lookup returns CDR1 DFQATT and CDR2 SNEGSKA (reference sequence). Trimming pared 0 bases from V and 3 bases from J, leaving 6 bases between. The CDR3 is 12 amino acids. The CDR3 spells CSARDPSYEQYF. The CDR3 nucleotides are TGCAGTGCTAGAGATCCCAGCTACGAGCAGTACTTC.

This clonotype was counted between two and nine times. The chain uses TRBV24-1 and TRBJ2-2; D unresolved. V was shortened by 8 bases and J by 1 base, with 7 bases between the two germline ends. The germline CDR1 and CDR2 sequences are KGHDR and SFDVKD. This CDR3 spans 13 amino acids. The CDR3 reads CATNYGNTGELFF. Here the CDR3 DNA reads TGTGCCACCAATTACGGGAACACCGGGGAGCTGTTTTTT.

In its sample, this clonotype was seen a few times. This chain connects TRBV9 to TRBJ2-2, with 10 bases matching TRBD1. Looked up from germline, CDR1 is SGDLS and CDR2 is YYNGEE. The V gene end was trimmed by 3 bases and the J gene end by 5 bases; junction bases not matched to a gene: 7. This CDR3 has 16 amino acids. The CDR3 nucleotides are TGTGCCAGCAGCGATCTTAGACAGGGGGCAACCGGGGAGCTGTTTTTT. It codes for CASSDLRQGATGELFF.

This clonotype has just a few counts. The chain employs TRBV7-2 and TRBJ2-7, with 8 bases that match TRBD2. V trimming: 3 bases; J trimming: 3 bases; junction bases outside the gene matches: 4. The CDR3 loop spans 14 amino acids. Germline-derived CDR1 and CDR2 are SGHTA and FQGNSA. The CDR3 region is CASSFPAGDYEQYF. The CDR3 DNA reads TGTGCCAGCAGCTTTCCAGCGGGGGACTACGAGCAGTACTTC.

This clonotype was observed a few times. The rearrangement links TRBV2 to TRBJ2-3; D remains unclear. The V and J ends lost 7 bases and 4 bases respectively, with 9 bases between them. Germline assignment: CDR1 SNHLY and CDR2 FYNNEI. This CDR3 is 12 amino acids long. CDR3 residues: CASIQGADTQYF. CDR3 nucleotide sequence: TGTGCCAGCATCCAAGGAGCAGATACGCAGTATTTT.

This clonotype was counted between two and nine times. The chain links TRBV7-6 to TRBJ1-6; no clear D gene. Trimming took off 1 base at V and 6 bases at J, with 10 bases between the two ends. Germline loops: CDR1 SGHVS, CDR2 FNYEAQ. The CDR3 extends over 15 amino acids. The DNA of the CDR3 is TGTGCCAGCAGCTTAGGGGCAGTGGCTAATTCACCCCTCCACTTT. It specifies CASSLGAVANSPLHF. Full variable domain (missing parts from reference TRBV7-6 and TRBJ1-6): GAGVSQSPRYKVTKRGQDVALRCDPISGHVSLYWYRQALGQGPEFLTYFNYEAQQDKSGLPNDRFSAERPEGSISTLTIQRTEQRDSAMYRCASSLGAVANSPLHFGNGTRLTVT.

In its sample, this clonotype was seen once. The chain has TRBV20-1 and TRBJ2-7; D may be TRBD2 (5 bases). The CDR3 runs 14 residues. V gave up 3 bases and J gave up 3 bases, with 15 bases separating them. Germline CDR1 and CDR2: DFQATT and SNEGSKA (reference sequence). The CDR3 loop reads CSASPASFGYEQYF. For the CDR3, the DNA is TGCAGTGCTAGCCCGGCTAGCTTTGGCTACGAGCAGTACTTC.

V usage is TRBV6-2 or TRBV6-3 and J usage is TRBJ1-1; D perhaps matches TRBD1 (6 bases). Germline assignment: CDR1 MNHEY and CDR2 SVGEGT. The CDR3 runs 13 residues. Trimming shortened V by 4 bases and J by 7 bases, and 13 bases separated the two germline ends. CDR3 nucleotide sequence: TGTGCCAGCAGTTGGGGGGGCGCGAGTGAAGCTTTCTTT. Encoded protein: CASSWGGASEAFF.

The chain has TRBV11-2 and TRBJ2-2; a possible D gene is TRBD2 (5 bases). Germline V gene data show CDR1 as SGHAT and CDR2 as FQNNGV. Trimming removed 5 bases at V and 4 bases at J, with 14 bases between. The CDR3 length is 15 residues. The CDR3: CASSARAGLTGELFF. The CDR3 DNA sequence: TGTGCCAGCAGCGCCCGGGCGGGCCTCACCGGGGAGCTGTTTTTT. Looking up the rest from reference TRBV11-2 and TRBJ2-2 gives the full variable domain: EAGVAQSPRYKIIEKRQSVAFWCNPISGHATLYWYQQILGQGPKLLIQFQNNGVVDDSQLPKDRFSAERLKGVDSTLKIQPAKLEDSAVYLCASSARAGLTGELFFGEGSRLTVL.

Ten or more counts support this clonotype. The rearrangement uses TRBV12-3 or TRBV12-4 and TRBJ1-6; 9 positions match TRBD1. V trimming: 5 bases; J trimming: 4 bases; junction bases outside the gene matches: 6. The CDR3 runs 16 residues. The CDR3 nucleotides are TGTGCCAGCAGTCTTGGGACAGGGAAATATAATTCACCCCTCCACTTT. Protein product: CASSLGTGKYNSPLHF.

The CDR3 region has the DNA TGTGCCAGCAGCATAGGAGTGTTCTCTGGGGCCAACGTCCTGACTTTC. Translation gives CASSIGVFSGANVLTF. The chain recombines TRBV7-2 with TRBJ2-6; D is uncertain. Trimming stripped 5 bases from V and 0 bases from J, with 11 bases between. Germline CDR1 is SGHTA and CDR2 is FQGNSA. The length of the CDR3 is 16 residues.

The table lists this clonotype with a count of one. The chain recombines TRBV15 with TRBJ2-1; 10 nucleotides line up with TRBD1. The CDR3 is made up of 19 amino acids. Germline V gene sequence: CDR1 LNHNV, CDR2 YYDKDF (reference sequence). The V and J ends lost 0 bases and 0 bases, in that order; junction bases with no gene match: 8. CDR3 in amino acids: CATSRDGTGAQSSYNEQFF. The CDR3 DNA reads as TGTGCCACCAGCAGAGATGGGACAGGGGCGCAAAGCTCCTACAATGAGCAGTTCTTC.

This clonotype was detected ten times or more. V gene TRBV4-3 combines with J gene TRBJ1-6, with unresolved D. The CDR3 is 16 amino acids. Per the germline V gene, CDR1 is LGHNA and CDR2 is YSLEER. Trimming removed 1 base at V and 1 base at J, with 8 bases between. The CDR3 sequence: CASSQAAESYNSPLHF. In DNA form, the CDR3 reads TGCGCCAGCAGCCAAGCGGCAGAGTCCTATAATTCACCCCTCCACTTT.

The sample holds a few counts of this clonotype. CDR3 sequence: CASSQGGRALSSGNTIYF. The CDR3, as DNA: TGTGCCAGCAGCCAAGGAGGCAGGGCCTTATCCTCTGGAAACACCATATATTTT. The chain is built from TRBV3-1 and TRBJ1-3; D possibly corresponds to TRBD1 (5 bases). Per the germline V gene, CDR1 is LGHDT and CDR2 is YNNKEL (reference sequence). Trimming pared 1 base from V and 0 bases from J, leaving 16 bases between. The CDR3 consists of 18 residues.

The chain links TRBV9 to TRBJ2-3; D remains ambiguous. In germline, CDR1 is SGDLS, CDR2 YYNGEE. The CDR3 is 15 residues long. The V end lost 4 bases, the J end lost 3 bases, and 15 bases lay between the germline ends. The CDR3 reads CASSPTVVRTDTQYF. The CDR3 DNA reads TGTGCCAGCAGCCCAACGGTAGTACGTACAGATACGCAGTATTTT.

At least ten counts were recorded for this clonotype. J is TRBJ2-1 and V is TRBV18; D remains unclear. V was shortened by 5 bases and J by 0 bases, with 8 bases between the two germline ends. CDR1 is KGHSH, CDR2 LQKENI, per germline. This CDR3 has 14 amino acids. The CDR3 nucleotides read TGTGCCAGCTCAACTTCGTCCTCCTACAATGAGCAGTTCTTC. It encodes CASSTSSSYNEQFF.

To note about this clonotype: An end of the junction differs from the germline gene, which may be a read error. The chain has TRBV4-1 and TRBJ2-1; no definite D call. Germline values: CDR1 MGHRA, CDR2 YSYEKL. This CDR3 is 15 amino acids long. The CDR3 coding sequence is TGCGCCAGCAGACAAGCGCAGAATAACTACAATGAGCAGTTCTTC. This encodes CASRQAQNNYNEQFF.

This clonotype was detected only a few times. The chain is built from TRBV4-2 and TRBJ2-3; possibly TRBD2 for D (5 bases). The CDR3 contains 16 residues. The V end was cut by 8 bases, the J end by 0 bases, with 18 bases between. Germline CDR1 and CDR2: LGHNA and YNFKEQ. CDR3 residues: CASGRGELKSTDTQYF. The DNA of the CDR3 is TGTGCCAGCGGCCGGGGAGAGCTGAAAAGCACAGATACGCAGTATTTT.

Details on this clonotype: One junction end disagrees with the germline gene, perhaps due to a read error. V gene TRBV6-1 combines with J gene TRBJ1-5, with 7 bases identical to TRBD1. The CDR3 length is 17 residues. CDR1 is MNHNS, CDR2 SASEGT, per germline. The CDR3 protein is CAISGGAQGYSNQPQHF. CDR3 DNA sequence: TGTGCCATCAGTGGAGGCGCACAGGGGTATAGCAATCAGCCCCAGCATTTT.